A single sample gave rise to the 18 T cell receptor beta chains below, sequenced in a study of CD8 T cells in Susac syndrome. Random hexamers served to reverse transcribe about 0.5 to 1 ug RNA. TCRdb re-analysed the immunoSEQ multiplex PCR reads in MiXCR, keeping a single row per CDR3 protein. The profile shows some 130,000 distinct CDR3 sequences, roughly 94% of them singletons. Sample: CD8+ T cells from PBMCs. The receptors were gathered from a human donor with Susac syndrome.

The rearrangement uses TRBV24-1 and TRBJ2-3; D remains ambiguous. V was clipped by 4 bases and J by 0 bases, with 13 bases between them. CDR1 and CDR2 from the germline V gene are KGHDR and SFDVKD. This CDR3 has 16 residues. CDR3 coding DNA: TGTGCCACCAGTGACCCCAAGCAGGACAGCACAGATACGCAGTATTTT. It yields the protein CATSDPKQDSTDTQYF.

The rearrangement links TRBV10-3 to TRBJ2-3; D remains ambiguous. Germline loops: CDR1 ENHRY, CDR2 SYGVKD. The CDR3 spans 13 residues. Trimming left V 3 bases short and J 0 bases short, with 4 bases between. The CDR3, as DNA: TGTGCCATCAGTGATGGTAGCACAGATACGCAGTATTTT. Its translation is CAISDGSTDTQYF.

The chain joins TRBV6-2 or TRBV6-3 to TRBJ1-2, with D hard to call. Germline CDR1 reads MNHEY; CDR2 reads SVGEGT. The V and J ends lost 5 bases and 6 bases respectively, with 13 bases between them. The CDR3 runs 13 residues. The CDR3: CASSGQPVDGYTF. CDR3 DNA: TGTGCCAGCAGTGGCCAGCCTGTGGATGGCTACACCTTC.

The genes are TRBV4-1 and TRBJ2-3; 8 bases are a match to TRBD2. The CDR3 has 16 amino acids. J lost 2 bases, V lost 0 bases, and 4 bases had no gene match. The germline V gene has CDR1 MGHRA and CDR2 YSYEKL. The CDR3 sequence is CASSQEGTRDTDTQYF. In DNA form, the CDR3 reads TGCGCCAGCAGCCAAGAGGGGACTAGGGACACAGATACGCAGTATTTT.

CDR3 bases: TGTGCCACTACCCCCGGGACAGGAAGCTCCTACAATGAGCAGTTCTTC. It encodes CATTPGTGSSYNEQFF. V and J are TRBV24-1 and TRBJ2-1, with TRBD1 matching 8 bases. The CDR3 is made up of 16 amino acids. Trimming took 10 bases from V and 0 from J; bases not matched to a gene: 10. CDR1 is KGHDR, CDR2 SFDVKD, per germline.

This chain joins TRBV6-5 and TRBJ2-1, with D perhaps being TRBD1 or TRBD2 (5 bases each). This CDR3 comprises 12 residues. CDR1 is MNHEY, CDR2 SVGAGI, per germline. With 4 bases removed from V and 10 bases from J, the gap between germline ends came to 11 bases. CDR3 sequence (DNA): TGTGCCAGCAGTTCTTTGGGGACCGAGCAGTTCTTC. It codes for CASSSLGTEQFF.

This clonotype was recorded a few times. The V and J genes are TRBV12-3 or TRBV12-4 and TRBJ2-1; unclear D gene. V dropped 5 bases and J dropped 2 bases, with 7 bases sitting between them. The CDR3 contains 13 residues. The CDR3 DNA follows: TGTGCCAGCAGTCCACCGGCCTACAATGAGCAGTTCTTC. Translated, it gives CASSPPAYNEQFF.

This chain joins TRBV9 and TRBJ2-1; tentatively, D is TRBD1 or TRBD2 (5 bases each). The length of the CDR3 is 15 residues. Germline V gene data show CDR1 as SGDLS and CDR2 as YYNGEE. Trimming removed 3 bases from V and 7 bases from J, with 17 bases in between. DNA of the CDR3: TGTGCCAGCAGCGCCGCCGGGACCGCGGTGAATGAGCAGTTCTTC. It encodes CASSAAGTAVNEQFF.

The chain couples TRBV20-1 to TRBJ1-5; unclear D gene. The CDR3 sequence is 18 residues long. Trimming removed 0 bases at V and 0 bases at J, with 18 bases between. CDR1 and CDR2 (germline): DFQATT, SNEGSKA (reference sequence). Here the CDR3 reads CSARDRAGSYLSNQPQHF. The CDR3 nucleotides are TGCAGTGCTAGAGATAGGGCAGGTTCATACCTTAGCAATCAGCCCCAGCATTTT.

This clonotype was recorded only once. The rearrangement links TRBV5-6 to TRBJ2-7; 8 nucleotides line up with TRBD1. The CDR3 length is 14 residues. V gave up 5 bases and J gave up 3 bases; unmatched junction bases: 7. CDR1 and CDR2 from the germline V gene are SGHDT and YYEEEE. The DNA for the CDR3 is TGTGCCAGCAGGTCCGGGACAGGATTCTACGAGCAGTACTTC. Its protein is CASRSGTGFYEQYF.

The J gene is TRBJ2-7, the V gene TRBV4-1; 9 bases match TRBD1. V shed 3 bases and J 1 base; nucleotides not matched to a gene: 10. CDR3 length equals 17 residues. Germline V gene sequence: CDR1 MGHRA, CDR2 YSYEKL. CDR3 amino acids: CASSQAPPGQGSYEQYF. In DNA, the CDR3 is TGCGCCAGCAGCCAGGCCCCCCCGGGACAGGGTTCCTACGAGCAGTACTTC.

The rearrangement joins TRBV21-1 to TRBJ2-1; the table's D call of TRBD2 was not tested on the DNA. TRBV21-1 is a pseudogene locus. The CDR3 loop spans 16 amino acids. The CDR3 DNA is TGTGCCACCGCCAATAGGACTAGCGGGAGGGTCGATGAGCAGTTCTTC. Translation gives CATANRTSGRVDEQFF.

V usage is TRBV2 and J usage is TRBJ2-1, with TRBD2 matching over 9 bases. Germline V gives CDR1 SNHLY, CDR2 FYNNEI. The ends lost 2 bases at V and 9 bases at J; junction bases unmatched: 11. The CDR3 contains 16 residues. CDR3 sequence: CASSESTSGLMGEQFF. The CDR3 region has the DNA TGTGCCAGCAGTGAATCGACTAGCGGCCTAATGGGTGAGCAGTTCTTC.

The chain uses TRBV9 and TRBJ1-1, with D maybe TRBD1 (5 bases). The CDR3 spans 14 residues. Trimming shortened V by 3 bases and J by 0 bases, and 9 bases separated the two germline ends. The germline gives CDR1 SGDLS, CDR2 YYNGEE. The CDR3 loop reads CASSEGTMNTEAFF. Here the CDR3 DNA reads TGTGCCAGCAGCGAAGGGACGATGAACACTGAAGCTTTCTTT.

V usage is TRBV15 and J usage is TRBJ1-5, with 9 bases lining up with TRBD1. CDR1 and CDR2 from the germline V gene are LNHNV and YYDKDF (reference sequence). J gave up 6 bases and V 4 bases, and 10 bases lay outside the gene matches. This CDR3 is 16 amino acids long. DNA for the CDR3: TGTGCCACCAGCACCCGGGACAGGGTTGATCGTCAGCCCCAGCATTTT. It is translated as CATSTRDRVDRQPQHF.

This clonotype was seen a handful of times. The rearrangement joins TRBV28 to TRBJ2-7; 7 nucleotides match TRBD2. This CDR3 has 12 amino acids. Germline V gene sequence: CDR1 MDHEN, CDR2 SYDVKM. Germline trimming cut 3 bases from V and 5 bases from J; bases unmatched to any gene: 1. As DNA, the CDR3 is TGTGCCAGCAGTTTGGGGGGGGACGAGCAGTACTTC. Its translation: CASSLGGDEQYF.

The V gene is TRBV28, the J gene TRBJ2-7, with 9 bases that match TRBD2. Germline lookup yields CDR1 MDHEN and CDR2 SYDVKM. With 5 bases clipped from V and 7 bases from J, the junction kept 9 bases outside the gene matches. CDR3 length: 14 residues. The CDR3 sequence: CASSPTSGLWEQYF. The CDR3 nucleotides are TGTGCCAGCAGTCCGACTAGCGGCCTCTGGGAGCAGTACTTC.

The V call is TRBV4-1, the J call TRBJ2-7; D ambiguous. This CDR3 comprises 15 residues. The ends were cut back, 0 bases at V and 2 bases at J, with 11 bases in the middle. The germline CDR1 and CDR2 sequences are MGHRA and YSYEKL. The CDR3 region has the DNA TGCGCCAGCAGCCAAGATCGAGGCAGAGCCTACGAGCAGTACTTC. Residues: CASSQDRGRAYEQYF.